The 6 T cell receptor beta chains in this list originate from one sample, sequenced in a study of blood T cell repertoires in COVID-19. Assay: immunoSEQ multiplex PCR; the TCRdb copy retains only in-frame clones and omits some. This repertoire shows under 500,000 clones, roughly 91% found once; its top ten account for around 4.4%. Material for sequencing was peripheral blood. Every receptor here comes from a woman in her thirties with acute or convalescent COVID-19.

This clone was seen a single time. The CDR3 DNA reads as TGTGCCAGCAGCTCCCCGGGAGCGGGGGTCTACGAGCAGTACTTC. Encoded protein: CASSSPGAGVYEQYF. The chain recombines TRBV12-1 with TRBJ2-7; the table's D call, TRBD2, was not checked against the DNA. TRBV12-1 is reported as a pseudogene. This CDR3 is 15 amino acids long.

The chain couples TRBV11-1 to TRBJ2-5, with 10 bases lining up with TRBD1. The germline gives CDR1 SGHAT, CDR2 FQDESV (reference sequence). This CDR3 spans 16 amino acids. V lost 5 bases, J lost 3 bases, and 9 bases stayed unmatched. The CDR3 here is CASSPRPGTGEETQYF. For the CDR3, the DNA is TGTGCCAGCAGCCCTCGTCCCGGGACAGGGGAAGAGACCCAGTACTTC.

The V call is TRBV24-1, the J call TRBJ2-3; 10 bases match TRBD1. The germline gives CDR1 KGHDR, CDR2 SFDVKD. J was trimmed by 5 bases and V by 1 base; bases with no gene match: 8. This CDR3 spans 17 amino acids. The CDR3 region has the DNA TGTGCCACCAGTGATTTTCCGGGACAGGGGTTGAAAGATACGCAGTATTTT. Translation: CATSDFPGQGLKDTQYF.

The J gene is TRBJ2-3, the V gene TRBV19, with D perhaps TRBD2 (5 bases). Trimming shortened V by 0 bases and J by 0 bases, and 13 bases separated the two germline ends. CDR3 length equals 17 residues. Germline V gives CDR1 LNHDA, CDR2 SQIVND (reference sequence). The DNA of the CDR3 is TGTGCCAGTAGTATAGATTTGGGAGAGGGCAGCACAGATACGCAGTATTTT. This gives the protein CASSIDLGEGSTDTQYF.

Written as DNA, the CDR3 is TGTGCCAGCAGCCCGGACCTTGACAGGGGGCCGGGAGAGGAGACCCAGTACTTC. Protein product: CASSPDLDRGPGEETQYF. The rearrangement joins TRBV5-4 to TRBJ2-5; 10 positions agree with TRBD1. This CDR3 spans 18 amino acids. Germline values: CDR1 SGHNT, CDR2 YYREEE (reference sequence). The ends lost 4 bases at V and 5 bases at J; junction bases unmatched: 17.

The chain employs TRBV2 and TRBJ2-5, with D maybe TRBD1 (6 bases). The V end lost 6 bases, the J end lost 1 base, and 15 bases lay between the germline ends. The CDR3 loop spans 15 amino acids. CDR1 and CDR2 (germline): SNHLY, FYNNEI. The CDR3 region is CASRPRDNGQETQYF. For the CDR3, the DNA is TGTGCCAGCAGACCCCGGGACAACGGCCAAGAGACCCAGTACTTC.